The clone carrying this TCR beta chain was counted between two and nine times. This sample is part of a study of control samples from healthy donors and cancer patients. V lost 0 bases and J lost 5, with 17 bases in between. The germline CDR1 and CDR2 sequences are KGHSH and LQKENI. There are 16 residues in the CDR3. Profiled with immunoSEQ multiplex PCR; TCRdb holds only in-frame clones, not every one. The table shows just over 90,000 clones, with around 83% occurring only once. The V and J genes are TRBV18 and TRBJ2-7, with D perhaps assigned TRBD1 or TRBD2 (7 bases each). The sequencing sample was made of blood. This clonotype was obtained from a woman between 45 and 65 years old in good health. In DNA form, the CDR3 reads TGTGCCAGCTCACCACCGATAGGGAGGGGGCACGACGAGCAGTACTTC. The encoded protein is CASSPPIGRGHDEQYF.